These 8 T cell receptor beta chains were all obtained from the same sample, sequenced in a study of blood T cell repertoires in COVID-19. Using immunoSEQ multiplex PCR, the repertoire was profiled, and TCRdb retains in-frame clones only, with some absent. This sample has almost 250,000 clones; roughly 83% occur once, and the top ten carry 5% to 6%. The sample consisted of peripheral blood. Source of these receptors: a woman of 80 years or more with COVID-19, enrolled during active disease.

The V and J genes are TRBV27 and TRBJ2-1; 7 bases fit TRBD1. Germline V gene lookup returns CDR1 MNHEY and CDR2 SMNVEV (reference sequence). Germline trimming cut 4 bases from V and 9 bases from J; bases unmatched to any gene: 12. CDR3 length: 15 residues. CDR3 residues: CASSSGQVRASEQFF. The CDR3 nucleotides read TGTGCCAGCAGTTCCGGACAGGTACGCGCGTCTGAGCAGTTCTTC.

This chain joins TRBV9 and TRBJ2-5; the match to TRBD2 covers 9 bases. Germline loops: CDR1 SGDLS, CDR2 YYNGEE. The J segment lost 0 bases and the V segment lost 4 bases, leaving 4 bases of the junction unmatched. The CDR3 runs 15 residues. The CDR3 is CASSQSGGYQETQYF. The CDR3 DNA sequence: TGTGCCAGCAGCCAGAGCGGGGGGTACCAAGAGACCCAGTACTTC.

This chain joins TRBV6-2 or TRBV6-3 and TRBJ2-5, with 9 bases identical to TRBD2. After removal of 2 bases from V and 5 bases from J, the junction contained 9 bases not matched to a gene. CDR1 MNHEY and CDR2 SVGEGT come from the germline V gene. The CDR3 loop spans 16 amino acids. In nucleotides, the CDR3 is TGTGCCAGCAGTTACCCCTACGGCGGGGGGGCCGAGACCCAGTACTTC. Amino acid sequence: CASSYPYGGGAETQYF.

V gene TRBV5-1 combines with J gene TRBJ1-6; a weak D match, TRBD1 (5 bases). This CDR3 has 16 residues. V was pared by 4 bases and J by 7 bases, with 18 bases between. Germline V gene data show CDR1 as SGHRS and CDR2 as YFSETQ. CDR3 region: CASSPLGEGGNSPLHF. CDR3 bases: TGCGCCAGCAGCCCCCTGGGGGAGGGTGGCAATTCACCCCTCCACTTT.

V and J are TRBV4-2 and TRBJ2-2; 11 bases map to TRBD2. Unmatched junction bases numbered 14, after V lost 4 bases and J lost 7 bases. This CDR3 spans 18 amino acids. The germline V gene encodes CDR1 LGHNA and CDR2 YNFKEQ. The CDR3 sequence: CASSPQRELAGVGGELFF. The CDR3 coding sequence is TGTGCCAGCAGCCCTCAACGGGAACTAGCGGGGGTGGGCGGGGAGCTGTTTTTT.

CDR3: CASSPNVKNTEAFF. In DNA, the CDR3 is TGTGCCAGCTCACCAAATGTCAAGAACACTGAAGCTTTCTTT. V gene TRBV18 combines with J gene TRBJ1-1; D remains unclear. The CDR3 extends over 14 amino acids. Trimming cost V 2 bases and J 1 base, with 8 bases left between them. The germline CDR1 and CDR2 sequences are KGHSH and LQKENI.

V is TRBV9 and J is TRBJ2-1, with D perhaps matching TRBD2 (6 bases). The V end lost 1 base, the J end lost 1 base, and 9 bases lay between the germline ends. CDR3 length equals 15 residues. CDR1 SGDLS and CDR2 YYNGEE come from the germline V gene. DNA of the CDR3: TGTGCCAGCAGCGTACTAGCGTCATCCTACAATGAGCAGTTCTTC. It specifies CASSVLASSYNEQFF. Full variable domain (remainder filled in from reference TRBV9 and TRBJ2-1): DSGVTQTPKHLITATGQRVTLRCSPRSGDLSVYWYQQSLDQGLQFLIQYYNGEERAKGNILERFSAQQFPDLHSELNLSSLELGDSALYFCASSVLASSYNEQFFGPGTRLTVL.

DNA for the CDR3: TGTGCCAGCAGCTTAAACAGCGGGAACACTGAAGCTTTCTTT. As protein: CASSLNSGNTEAFF. The rearrangement joins TRBV7-3 to TRBJ1-1; D gene uncertain. The V gene lost 1 base and the J gene lost 1 base, with 7 bases spanning the gap. From germline, CDR1 is SGHTA and CDR2 FQGTGA. The CDR3 contains 14 residues.